This T cell receptor beta chain was identified during a study of blood T cell repertoires in COVID-19. Repertoires were generated with immunoSEQ multiplex PCR, while TCRdb's copy carries only in-frame clones and drops some. The table has fewer than 250,000 clones, around 90% seen once; the top ten hold 2.5% to 3%. CDR1 and CDR2 (germline): MNHEY, SVGAGI. CDR3 size: 15 residues. Trimming pared 6 bases from V and 0 bases from J, leaving 12 bases between. The sequence derives from a woman aged 25 to 39 with acute COVID-19. The specimen sequenced was PBMCs or T cells enriched from blood (not recorded which). This chain connects TRBV6-5 to TRBJ1-5, with no clear D. The CDR3 DNA follows: TGTGCCAGCAGGGCCAGTCTTTATAGCAATCAGCCCCAGCATTTT. Its translation is CASRASLYSNQPQHF.